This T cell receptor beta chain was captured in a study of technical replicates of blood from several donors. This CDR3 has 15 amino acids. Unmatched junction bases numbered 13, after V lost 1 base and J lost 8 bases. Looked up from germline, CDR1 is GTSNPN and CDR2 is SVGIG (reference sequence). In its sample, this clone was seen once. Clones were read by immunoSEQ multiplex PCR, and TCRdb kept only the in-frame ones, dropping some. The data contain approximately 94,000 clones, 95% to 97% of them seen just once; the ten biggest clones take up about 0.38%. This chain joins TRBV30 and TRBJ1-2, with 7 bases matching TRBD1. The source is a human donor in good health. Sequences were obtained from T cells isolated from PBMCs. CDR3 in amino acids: CAWSGEAGGFGGYTF. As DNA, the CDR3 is TGTGCCTGGAGTGGAGAGGCAGGGGGTTTTGGGGGCTACACCTTC.